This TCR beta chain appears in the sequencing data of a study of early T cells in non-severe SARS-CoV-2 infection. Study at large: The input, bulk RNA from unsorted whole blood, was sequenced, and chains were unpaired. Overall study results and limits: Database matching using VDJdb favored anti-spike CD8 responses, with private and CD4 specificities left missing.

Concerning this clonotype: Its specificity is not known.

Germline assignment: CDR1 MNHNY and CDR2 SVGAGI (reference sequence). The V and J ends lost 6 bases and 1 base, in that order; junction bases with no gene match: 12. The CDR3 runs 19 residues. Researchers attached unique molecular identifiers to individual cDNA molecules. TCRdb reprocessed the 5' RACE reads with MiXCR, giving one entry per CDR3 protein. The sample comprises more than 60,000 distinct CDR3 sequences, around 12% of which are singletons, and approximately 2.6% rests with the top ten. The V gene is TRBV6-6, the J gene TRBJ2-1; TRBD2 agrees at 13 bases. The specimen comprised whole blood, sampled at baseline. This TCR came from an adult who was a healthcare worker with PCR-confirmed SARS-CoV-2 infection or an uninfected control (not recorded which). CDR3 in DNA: TGTGCCAGCAGCTACCCCGGGACTAGCGGGGACGCATCCTACAATGAGCAGTTCTTC. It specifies CASSYPGTSGDASYNEQFF.